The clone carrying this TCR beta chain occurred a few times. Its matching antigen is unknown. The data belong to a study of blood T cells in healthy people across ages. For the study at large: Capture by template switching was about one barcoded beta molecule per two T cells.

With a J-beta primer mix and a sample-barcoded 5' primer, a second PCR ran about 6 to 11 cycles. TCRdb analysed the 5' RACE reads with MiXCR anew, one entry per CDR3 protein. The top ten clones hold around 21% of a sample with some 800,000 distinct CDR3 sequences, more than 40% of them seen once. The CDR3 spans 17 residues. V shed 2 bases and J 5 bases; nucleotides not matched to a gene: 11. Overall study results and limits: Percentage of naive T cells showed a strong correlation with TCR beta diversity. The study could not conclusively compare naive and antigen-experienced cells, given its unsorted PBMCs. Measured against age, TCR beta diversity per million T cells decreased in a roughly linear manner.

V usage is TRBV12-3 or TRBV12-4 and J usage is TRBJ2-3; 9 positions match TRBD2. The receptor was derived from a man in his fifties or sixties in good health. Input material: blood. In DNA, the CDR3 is TGTGCCAGCAGTTTAAGAATTGGCGGGGGGGGCCGAGATACGCAGTATTTT. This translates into CASSLRIGGGGRDTQYF.